The 31 T cell receptor beta chains in this list originate from one sample, sequenced in a study of blood T cell repertoires in COVID-19. Measured with immunoSEQ multiplex PCR; TCRdb has only the in-frame clones, and not every one. This table has 80,000 or so clones, approximately 89% appearing once. The sequenced sample consisted of peripheral blood. The receptors here all came from a woman aged 60 to 75 with acute or convalescent COVID-19.

The J gene is TRBJ2-7, the V gene TRBV7-2; TRBD1 matches 9 bases. The germline gives CDR1 SGHTA, CDR2 FQGNSA. The J segment lost 7 bases and the V segment lost 5 bases, leaving 9 bases of the junction unmatched. There are 14 residues in the CDR3. DNA for the CDR3: TGTGCCAGCAGCGCCGGACAGGGGCAGGGGGAGCAGTACTTC. Residues: CASSAGQGQGEQYF.

The chain carries TRBV28 and TRBJ2-7, with a tentative D call TRBD2 (6 bases). This CDR3 comprises 13 residues. Trimming removed 7 bases at V and 4 bases at J, with 14 bases between. Germline CDR1 is MDHEN and CDR2 is SYDVKM. DNA of the CDR3: TGTGCCAGCACGGGCGGGGAGGAATACGAGCAGTACTTC. Translation: CASTGGEEYEQYF. Full variable domain (remainder filled in from reference TRBV28 and TRBJ2-7): DVKVTQSSRYLVKRTGEKVFLECVQDMDHENMFWYRQDPGLGLRLIYFSYDVKMKEKGDIPEGYSVSREKKERFSLILESASTNQTSMYLCASTGGEEYEQYFGPGTRLTVT.

The chain couples TRBV5-4 to TRBJ2-7, with 15 nucleotides matching TRBD2. The length of the CDR3 is 15 residues. The germline gives CDR1 SGHNT, CDR2 YYREEE (reference sequence). The V and J ends lost 5 bases and 6 bases, in that order; junction bases with no gene match: 6. CDR3 amino acids: CASSNGLAGGGEQYF. Here the CDR3 DNA reads TGTGCCAGCAGTAATGGACTAGCGGGAGGGGGCGAGCAGTACTTC.

This clone was found a few times. The gene calls are TRBV6-1 and TRBJ2-5, with 13 bases that match TRBD2. Germline CDR1 and CDR2: MNHNS and SASEGT. V trimming: 1 base; J trimming: 4 bases; junction bases outside the gene matches: 6. The CDR3 contains 17 residues. The CDR3 region is CASSEGTSGGLGETQYF. CDR3 bases: TGTGCCAGCAGTGAAGGGACTAGCGGGGGCCTTGGAGAGACCCAGTACTTC.

The chain carries TRBV6-6 and TRBJ1-2, with TRBD1 identical over 7 bases. The CDR3 is 15 amino acids. Germline-derived CDR1 and CDR2 are MNHNY and SVGAGI (reference sequence). With 5 bases clipped from V and 5 bases from J, the junction kept 11 bases outside the gene matches. CDR3 DNA: TGTGCCAGCAGTCCACGTCCTACAGGGGAATATGGCTACACCTTC. It yields the protein CASSPRPTGEYGYTF.

This chain joins TRBV11-3 and TRBJ2-7; 9 bases line up with TRBD1. The V gene's germline CDR1 is SGHNT and CDR2 YENEEA. V trimming: 5 bases; J trimming: 5 bases; junction bases outside the gene matches: 7. This CDR3 has 14 amino acids. The CDR3 sequence is CASSHRDRVNEQYF. The CDR3 region has the DNA TGTGCCAGCAGCCATCGGGACAGGGTAAACGAGCAGTACTTC. The whole variable domain, filled in from reference TRBV11-3 and TRBJ2-7, reads EAGVVQSPRYKIIEKKQPVAFWCNPISGHNTLYWYLQNLGQGPELLIRYENEEAVDDSQLPKDRFSAERLKGVDSTLKIQPAELGDSAVYLCASSHRDRVNEQYFGPGTRLTVT.

This chain joins TRBV10-2 and TRBJ1-1; the match to TRBD1 covers 7 bases. CDR3 size: 15 residues. CDR1 is WSHSY, CDR2 SAAADI, per germline. V shed 2 bases and J 5 bases; nucleotides not matched to a gene: 8. The CDR3 is CASSEVAGGNTEAFF. DNA of the CDR3: TGCGCCAGCAGTGAGGTTGCAGGGGGGAATACTGAAGCTTTCTTT.

The genes are TRBV11-1 and TRBJ2-1; 7 bases are a match to TRBD2. Germline-derived CDR1 and CDR2 are SGHAT and FQDESV (reference sequence). The CDR3 runs to 15 residues. Germline trimming cut 5 bases from V and 5 bases from J; bases unmatched to any gene: 9. Here the CDR3 DNA reads TGTGCCAGCAGCCTCACCCGGGACTATCACAATGAGCAGTTCTTC. This codes for CASSLTRDYHNEQFF.

Of note for this clone: One end of the junction fails to match germline, which may point to a read error. The V call is TRBV30, the J call TRBJ1-1; TRBD1 matches at 8 bases. The length of the CDR3 is 12 residues. Germline values: CDR1 GTSNPN, CDR2 SVGIG (reference sequence). This CDR3 is CTWSGQGATSFF. In DNA, the CDR3 is TGTACCTGGAGTGGCCAGGGGGCGACATCTTTCTTT.

This chain joins TRBV6-1 and TRBJ2-2; 10 nucleotides match TRBD2. Unmatched junction bases numbered 5, after V lost 2 bases and J lost 2 bases. The CDR3 has 17 residues. Germline CDR1 and CDR2: MNHNS and SASEGT. CDR3 in amino acids: CASSEWWTSGNTGELFF. The CDR3 DNA reads TGTGCCAGCAGTGAATGGTGGACTAGCGGTAACACCGGGGAGCTGTTTTTT.

This chain links TRBV24-1 with TRBJ2-1, with 11 bases that match TRBD1. The trim removed 4 bases at V and 7 bases at J, leaving 5 bases unmatched. From germline, CDR1 is KGHDR and CDR2 SFDVKD. This CDR3 has 15 residues. CDR3 region: CATSDPGQGENEQFF. The CDR3 nucleotides are TGTGCCACCAGTGACCCGGGACAGGGGGAGAATGAGCAGTTCTTC.

V is TRBV7-8 and J is TRBJ2-5; D remains unclear. V dropped 5 bases and J dropped 4 bases, with 14 bases sitting between them. Germline-derived CDR1 and CDR2 are SGHVS and FQNEAQ. This CDR3 comprises 14 residues. The CDR3 DNA follows: TGTGCCAGCAGCCCCACGGAGCGTAGAGAGACCCAGTACTTC. Protein sequence: CASSPTERRETQYF. The full variable domain, completed using reference TRBV7-8 and TRBJ2-5, is GAGVSQSPRYKVAKRGQDVALRCDPISGHVSLFWYQQALGQGPEFLTYFQNEAQLDKSGLPSDRFFAERPEGSVSTLKIQRTQQEDSAVYLCASSPTERRETQYFGPGTRLLVL.

CDR3 nucleotide sequence: TGTGCCAGCTCGAGGGCAACTAATGAAAAACTGTTTTTT. It encodes CASSRATNEKLFF. The chain employs TRBV18 and TRBJ1-4; D uncertain. The CDR3 totals 13 residues. Germline CDR1 is KGHSH and CDR2 is LQKENI. The germline V and J ends were trimmed by 6 bases and 0 bases, with 5 bases remaining between them. Full variable domain (missing parts from reference TRBV18 and TRBJ1-4): NAGVMQNPRHLVRRRGQEARLRCSPMKGHSHVYWYRQLPEEGLKFMVYLQKENIIDESGMPKERFSAEFPKEGPSILRIQQVVRGDSAAYFCASSRATNEKLFFGSGTQLSVL.

The chain couples TRBV4-2 to TRBJ2-1; TRBD2 aligns across 8 bases. The CDR3 extends over 16 amino acids. Germline V gene lookup returns CDR1 LGHNA and CDR2 YNFKEQ. After removal of 4 bases from V and 5 bases from J, the junction contained 10 bases not matched to a gene. This chain's CDR3 is CASSRRLASADNEQFF. The CDR3 bases are TGTGCCAGCAGCCGCCGACTAGCGAGTGCTGACAATGAGCAGTTCTTC.

The chain joins TRBV7-9 to TRBJ1-1; 7 positions match TRBD1. CDR1 SEHNR and CDR2 FQNEAQ come from the germline V gene (reference sequence). V dropped 1 base and J dropped 4; count of bases not matched to a gene: 12. The CDR3 is made up of 17 amino acids. CDR3 region: CASSLGSRGQRSTEAFF. In DNA form, the CDR3 reads TGTGCCAGCAGCTTAGGAAGTAGGGGACAGAGATCCACTGAAGCTTTCTTT.

This chain links TRBV11-2 with TRBJ2-5; D gene ambiguous. CDR3 length: 14 amino acids. From germline, CDR1 is SGHAT and CDR2 FQNNGV. Trimming took off 0 bases at V and 2 bases at J, with 7 bases between the two ends. The DNA of the CDR3 is TGTGCCAGCAGCTTAGACCGAGTTCAAGAGACCCAGTACTTC. As protein: CASSLDRVQETQYF. The whole variable domain, remainder taken from reference TRBV11-2 and TRBJ2-5, is EAGVAQSPRYKIIEKRQSVAFWCNPISGHATLYWYQQILGQGPKLLIQFQNNGVVDDSQLPKDRFSAERLKGVDSTLKIQPAKLEDSAVYLCASSLDRVQETQYFGPGTRLLVL.

The V call is TRBV6-5, the J call TRBJ1-2; possible D gene TRBD1, 5 bases. The CDR3 runs to 15 residues. CDR1 is MNHEY and CDR2 is SVGAGI in the germline V gene. V lost 2 bases and J lost 5, with 15 bases in between. The CDR3 loop is CASSYGSDSPYGYTF. CDR3 DNA sequence: TGTGCCAGCAGTTACGGATCCGACAGCCCTTATGGCTACACCTTC.

In this sample, this clone turned up once. V is TRBV9 and J is TRBJ2-3; D not certain. Germline V gene lookup returns CDR1 SGDLS and CDR2 YYNGEE. Trimming removed 3 bases at V and 0 bases at J, with 5 bases between. This CDR3 spans 13 amino acids. The CDR3 region is CASSATSTDTQYF. In DNA form, the CDR3 reads TGTGCCAGCAGCGCCACTAGCACAGATACGCAGTATTTT.

V gene TRBV5-1 combines with J gene TRBJ1-2, with 7 bases lining up with TRBD1. Germline loops: CDR1 SGHRS, CDR2 YFSETQ. This CDR3 contains 16 residues. The ends lost 4 bases at V and 8 bases at J; junction bases unmatched: 17. The DNA of the CDR3 is TGCGCCAGCAGCCGGGGGACAGCAATTACTAAGGAGGGCTACACCTTC. As protein: CASSRGTAITKEGYTF. Based on the CDR3 plus reference TRBV5-1 and TRBJ1-2, the full variable domain is KAGVTQTPRYLIKTRGQQVTLSCSPISGHRSVSWYQQTPGQGLQFLFEYFSETQRNKGNFPGRFSGRQFSNSRSEMNVSTLELGDSALYLCASSRGTAITKEGYTFGSGTRLTVV.

This clone was counted only a few times. The chain joins TRBV6-5 to TRBJ1-2, with a weak D call TRBD1 (6 bases). V dropped 6 bases and J dropped 7 bases, with 15 bases sitting between them. CDR1 and CDR2 (germline): MNHEY, SVGAGI. The CDR3 consists of 13 residues. CDR3 coding DNA: TGTGCCAGCAGCCGACGGGGGGCACTTGGCTACACCTTC. It codes for CASSRRGALGYTF.

The chain links TRBV2 to TRBJ1-2; 7 bases line up with TRBD1. In germline, CDR1 is SNHLY, CDR2 FYNNEI. Trimming cost V 2 bases and J 5 bases; bases outside gene matches: 8. The CDR3 length is 15 residues. For the CDR3, the DNA is TGTGCCAGCAGTGAATTTCAGGGGGGAGTGTATGGCTACACCTTC. Its protein is CASSEFQGGVYGYTF.

CDR3 in amino acids: CATIRRTDTYEQYF. Written as DNA, the CDR3 is TGTGCCACGATCAGACGGACAGATACCTACGAGCAGTACTTC. V and J are TRBV24-1 and TRBJ2-7, with D possibly being TRBD1 (6 bases). This CDR3 comprises 14 residues. Deletions cut 10 bases from V and 2 bases from J, with 17 bases between. Germline V gene lookup returns CDR1 KGHDR and CDR2 SFDVKD.

The V gene is TRBV4-2, the J gene TRBJ2-3; D is possibly TRBD2 (5 bases). CDR1 is LGHNA, CDR2 YNFKEQ, per germline. There are 15 residues in the CDR3. Deletions cut 0 bases from V and 2 bases from J, with 9 bases between. CDR3 amino acids: CASSQDTDSTDTQYF. The CDR3, as DNA: TGTGCCAGCAGCCAAGATACGGACTCCACAGATACGCAGTATTTT.

The V call is TRBV6-2 or TRBV6-3, the J call TRBJ1-1; TRBD1 is a possible D gene (6 bases). This CDR3 has 16 amino acids. Germline V gene lookup returns CDR1 MNHEY and CDR2 SVGEGT. Trimming removed 0 bases at V and 1 base at J, with 12 bases between. CDR3 residues: CASSYSEQGSNTEAFF. The DNA of the CDR3 is TGTGCCAGCAGTTACTCGGAACAGGGTTCGAACACTGAAGCTTTCTTT.

The chain is built from TRBV18 and TRBJ1-1, with D perhaps matching TRBD1 (5 bases). Trimming pared 6 bases from V and 2 bases from J, leaving 10 bases between. CDR1 and CDR2 from the germline V gene are KGHSH and LQKENI. This CDR3 is built from 13 residues. The CDR3 nucleotides are TGTGCCAGCTCCGAGGGACTTAACACTGAAGCTTTCTTT. It translates to CASSEGLNTEAFF. Together with reference TRBV18 and TRBJ1-1, the CDR3 gives the full variable domain: NAGVMQNPRHLVRRRGQEARLRCSPMKGHSHVYWYRQLPEEGLKFMVYLQKENIIDESGMPKERFSAEFPKEGPSILRIQQVVRGDSAAYFCASSEGLNTEAFFGQGTRLTVV.

CDR3 residues: CASSRTGGVYNEQFF. In DNA form, the CDR3 reads TGTGCCAGCAGCCGCACAGGGGGCGTCTACAATGAGCAGTTCTTC. J is TRBJ2-1 and V is TRBV11-3; 9 nucleotides match TRBD1. Germline V gene sequence: CDR1 SGHNT, CDR2 YENEEA. Trimming at V came to 5 bases and at J to 3 bases, leaving 5 bases not matched to a gene. The CDR3 has 15 amino acids.

V and J are TRBV9 and TRBJ1-5; 8 bases agree with TRBD1. J was trimmed by 3 bases and V by 0 bases; bases with no gene match: 2. This CDR3 spans 15 amino acids. Per the germline V gene, CDR1 is SGDLS and CDR2 is YYNGEE. The CDR3 region is CASSVGGQANQPQHF. The DNA for the CDR3 is TGTGCCAGCAGCGTAGGGGGACAGGCCAATCAGCCCCAGCATTTT.

The rearrangement uses TRBV24-1 and TRBJ2-7; TRBD1 is a possible D gene (6 bases). Germline lookup yields CDR1 KGHDR and CDR2 SFDVKD. V dropped 12 bases and J dropped 1 base, with 15 bases sitting between them. The CDR3 has 13 residues. The CDR3 region is CAVGQPSSYEQYF. In DNA form, the CDR3 reads TGTGCCGTCGGACAGCCATCGTCCTACGAGCAGTACTTC.

In its sample, this clone was seen once. This rearrangement joins TRBV5-1 to TRBJ1-1; TRBD1 agrees at 9 bases. With V trimmed by 3 bases and J by 14 bases, 14 bases remained unmatched. The germline CDR1 and CDR2 sequences are SGHRS and YFSETQ. This CDR3 is 14 amino acids long. CDR3 sequence: CASSSDHDRGKVFF. The CDR3 DNA is TGCGCCAGCAGCTCAGACCACGACAGGGGGAAGGTGTTCTTT.

This clone was found a few times. The J gene is TRBJ1-4, the V gene TRBV25-1; D not certain. Germline CDR1 reads MGHDK; CDR2 reads SYGVNS. This CDR3 contains 12 residues. Trimming shortened V by 2 bases and J by 7 bases, and 5 bases separated the two germline ends. CDR3 protein: CASSETVEKLFF. CDR3 nucleotides: TGTGCCAGCAGTGAAACTGTTGAAAAACTGTTTTTT.

The V gene is TRBV29-1, the J gene TRBJ2-7, with TRBD1 identical over 8 bases. Germline assignment: CDR1 SQVTM and CDR2 ANQGSEA. The CDR3 runs to 14 residues. J lost 5 bases, V lost 6 bases, and 12 bases had no gene match. CDR3 coding DNA: TGCAGCGTCGCCCCTGGACAGGGCTACGACGAGCAGTACTTC. It translates to CSVAPGQGYDEQYF.